Below are 5 T cell receptor beta chains sequenced from a single sample in a study of blood T cell repertoires in COVID-19. Using immunoSEQ multiplex PCR, the repertoire was profiled, and TCRdb retains in-frame clones only, with some absent. The repertoire holds 130,000 or so clones, with approximately 89% as singletons. The sequenced sample consisted of peripheral blood. Receptor source: a human donor in a cohort sampled during active COVID-19.

The J gene is TRBJ2-5, the V gene TRBV30, with no clear D. Germline CDR1 is GTSNPN and CDR2 is SVGIG (reference sequence). Deletions cut 2 bases from V and 2 bases from J, with 6 bases between. The CDR3 length is 12 residues. This CDR3 reads CAWSISQETQYF. CDR3 nucleotide sequence: TGTGCCTGGAGTATCAGTCAAGAGACCCAGTACTTC.

The rearrangement links TRBV5-1 to TRBJ2-5; D remains ambiguous. CDR3 length: 12 residues. Germline V gene data show CDR1 as SGHRS and CDR2 as YFSETQ. V lost 5 bases, J lost 0 bases, and 5 bases lay in between. Here the CDR3 reads CASRQYQETQYF. CDR3 DNA: TGCGCCAGCAGGCAGTACCAAGAGACCCAGTACTTC.

The CDR3 spells CASNLRQTIPYGYTF. The CDR3 coding sequence is TGTGCCAGCAACCTTCGACAGACAATACCCTATGGCTACACCTTC. The chain employs TRBV2 and TRBJ1-2; D might be TRBD1 (5 bases). V dropped 7 bases and J dropped 4 bases, with 19 bases sitting between them. This CDR3 is built from 15 residues. In germline, CDR1 is SNHLY, CDR2 FYNNEI. Based on the CDR3 plus reference TRBV2 and TRBJ1-2, the full variable domain is EPEVTQTPSHQVTQMGQEVILRCVPISNHLYFYWYRQILGQKVEFLVSFYNNEISEKSEIFDDQFSVERPDGSNFTLKIRSTKLEDSAMYFCASNLRQTIPYGYTFGSGTRLTVV.

This clone was detected a few times. This sequence joins TRBV11-1 and TRBJ2-7, with 11 bases fitting TRBD2. The CDR3 covers 15 residues. The junction had 7 bases not matched to a gene; V was cut back by 4 bases and J by 5 bases. Per germline, CDR1 SGHAT and CDR2 FQDESV (reference sequence). The CDR3 DNA reads TGTGCCAGCAGCTCTACTAGCGGGGGCCCTGACGAGCAGTACTTC. Protein product: CASSSTSGGPDEQYF.

There are a few counts of this clone. The chain links TRBV12-3 or TRBV12-4 to TRBJ1-4; D is possibly TRBD1 (6 bases). Trimming left V 6 bases short and J 8 bases short, with 13 bases between. CDR3 length: 13 amino acids. In DNA, the CDR3 is TGTGCCAGCAGCGTCGCCGGGACAGAAAAACTGTTTTTT. Translation gives CASSVAGTEKLFF.